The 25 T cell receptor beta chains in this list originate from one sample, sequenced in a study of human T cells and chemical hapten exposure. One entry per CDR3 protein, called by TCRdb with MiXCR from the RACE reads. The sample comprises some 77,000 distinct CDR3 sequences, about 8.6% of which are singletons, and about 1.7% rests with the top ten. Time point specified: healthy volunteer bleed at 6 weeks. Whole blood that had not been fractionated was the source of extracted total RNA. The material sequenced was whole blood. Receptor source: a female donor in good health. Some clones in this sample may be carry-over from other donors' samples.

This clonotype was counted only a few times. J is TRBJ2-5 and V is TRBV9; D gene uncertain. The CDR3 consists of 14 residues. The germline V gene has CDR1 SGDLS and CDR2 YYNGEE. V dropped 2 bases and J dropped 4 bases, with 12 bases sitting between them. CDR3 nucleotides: TGTGCCAGCAGCGTTGGGTCTAGGGTAGAGACCCAGTACTTC. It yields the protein CASSVGSRVETQYF.

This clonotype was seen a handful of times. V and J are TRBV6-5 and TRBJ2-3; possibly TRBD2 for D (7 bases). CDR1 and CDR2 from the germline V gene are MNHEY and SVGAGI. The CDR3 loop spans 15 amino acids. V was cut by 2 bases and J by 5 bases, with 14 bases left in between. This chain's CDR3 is CASSYVGGRGDTQYF. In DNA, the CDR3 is TGTGCCAGCAGTTACGTCGGGGGGCGGGGAGATACGCAGTATTTT.

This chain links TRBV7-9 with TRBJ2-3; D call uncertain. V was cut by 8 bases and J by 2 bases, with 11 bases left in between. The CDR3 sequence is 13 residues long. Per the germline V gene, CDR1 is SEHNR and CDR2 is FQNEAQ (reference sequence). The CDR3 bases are TGTGCCAGCTCGTCCCCTAACACAGATACGCAGTATTTT. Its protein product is CASSSPNTDTQYF. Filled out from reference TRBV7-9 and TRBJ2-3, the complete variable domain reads DTGVSQNPRHKITKRGQNVTFRCDPISEHNRLYWYRQTLGQGPEFLTYFQNEAQLEKSRLLSDRFSAERPKGSFSTLEIQRTEQGDSAMYLCASSSPNTDTQYFGPGTRLTVL.

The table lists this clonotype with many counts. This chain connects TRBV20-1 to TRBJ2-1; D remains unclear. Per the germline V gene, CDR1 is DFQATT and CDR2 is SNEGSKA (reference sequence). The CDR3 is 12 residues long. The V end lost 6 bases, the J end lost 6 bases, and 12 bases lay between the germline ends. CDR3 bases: TGCAGTGCCTCACCGCGACGCAATGAGCAGTTCTTC. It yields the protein CSASPRRNEQFF.

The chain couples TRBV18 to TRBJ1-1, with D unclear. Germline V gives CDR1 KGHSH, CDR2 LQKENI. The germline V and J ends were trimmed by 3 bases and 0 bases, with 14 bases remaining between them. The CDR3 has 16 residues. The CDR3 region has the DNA TGTGCCAGCTCACCCCTTTATACCCACATGAACACTGAAGCTTTCTTT. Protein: CASSPLYTHMNTEAFF.

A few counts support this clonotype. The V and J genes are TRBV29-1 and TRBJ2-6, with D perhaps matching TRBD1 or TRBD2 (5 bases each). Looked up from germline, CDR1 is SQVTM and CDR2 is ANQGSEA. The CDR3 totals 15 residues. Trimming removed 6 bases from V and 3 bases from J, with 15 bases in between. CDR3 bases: TGCAGCGTCCGAGGTCGGGGCTTTGGGGCCAACGTCCTGACTTTC. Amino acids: CSVRGRGFGANVLTF.

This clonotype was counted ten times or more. CDR3 in amino acids: CASSPLADTQYF. For the CDR3, the DNA is TGTGCCAGCAGCCCCCTGGCGGATACGCAGTATTTT. The J gene is TRBJ2-3, the V gene TRBV7-9; D not certain. This CDR3 has 12 amino acids. The germline V gene encodes CDR1 SEHNR and CDR2 FQNEAQ (reference sequence). V lost 5 bases and J lost 6, with 9 bases in between.

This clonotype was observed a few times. CDR3 nucleotide sequence: TGCGCCACCCGGCGGGGGGGTGACACAGATACGCAGTATTTT. Translated: CATRRGGDTDTQYF. V gene TRBV4-1 combines with J gene TRBJ2-3; 9 positions agree with TRBD2. The CDR3 sequence is 14 residues long. The V segment lost 10 bases and the J segment 2 bases; nucleotides outside the gene matches: 7. The germline V gene has CDR1 MGHRA and CDR2 YSYEKL.

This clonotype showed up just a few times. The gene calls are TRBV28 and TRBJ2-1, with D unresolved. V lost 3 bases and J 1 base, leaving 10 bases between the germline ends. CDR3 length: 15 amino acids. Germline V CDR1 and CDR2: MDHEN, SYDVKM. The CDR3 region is CASSFGARSYNEQFF. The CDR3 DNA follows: TGTGCCAGCAGTTTTGGAGCTAGATCCTACAATGAGCAGTTCTTC.

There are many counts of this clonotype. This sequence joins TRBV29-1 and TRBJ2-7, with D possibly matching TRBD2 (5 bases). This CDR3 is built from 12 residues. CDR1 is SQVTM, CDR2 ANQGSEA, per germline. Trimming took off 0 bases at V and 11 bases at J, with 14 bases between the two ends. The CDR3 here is CSVEDPSYLKYF. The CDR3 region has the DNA TGCAGCGTTGAAGATCCTAGCTACCTAAAGTACTTC.

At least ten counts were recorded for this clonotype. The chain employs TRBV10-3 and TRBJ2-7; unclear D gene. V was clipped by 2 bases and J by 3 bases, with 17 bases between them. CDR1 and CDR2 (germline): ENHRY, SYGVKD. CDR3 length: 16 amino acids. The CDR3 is CAISEAESMGYYEQYF. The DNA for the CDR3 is TGTGCCATCAGTGAGGCGGAAAGCATGGGATACTACGAGCAGTACTTC.

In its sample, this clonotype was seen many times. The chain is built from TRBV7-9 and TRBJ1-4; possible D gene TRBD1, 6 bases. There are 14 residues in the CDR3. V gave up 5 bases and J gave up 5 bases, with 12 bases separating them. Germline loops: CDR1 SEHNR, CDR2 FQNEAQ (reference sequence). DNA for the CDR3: TGTGCCAGCAGCGGGGGCCTTCCGAATGAAAAACTGTTTTTT. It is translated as CASSGGLPNEKLFF.

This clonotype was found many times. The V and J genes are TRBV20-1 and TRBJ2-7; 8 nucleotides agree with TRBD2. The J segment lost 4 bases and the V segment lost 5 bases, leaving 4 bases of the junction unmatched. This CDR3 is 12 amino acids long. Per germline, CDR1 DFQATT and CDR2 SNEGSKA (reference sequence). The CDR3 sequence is CSAGGGLYEQYF. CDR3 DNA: TGCAGTGCTGGCGGGGGGTTGTACGAGCAGTACTTC.

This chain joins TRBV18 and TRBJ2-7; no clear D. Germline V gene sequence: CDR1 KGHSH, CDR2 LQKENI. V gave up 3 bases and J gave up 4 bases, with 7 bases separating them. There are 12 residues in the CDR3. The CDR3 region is CASSPEGYEQYF. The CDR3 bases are TGTGCCAGCTCACCGGAAGGGTACGAGCAGTACTTC.

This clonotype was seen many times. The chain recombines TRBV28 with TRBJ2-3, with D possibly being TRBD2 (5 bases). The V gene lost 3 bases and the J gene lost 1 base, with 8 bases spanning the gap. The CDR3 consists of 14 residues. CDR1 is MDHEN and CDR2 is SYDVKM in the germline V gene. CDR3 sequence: CASSFLSGTDTQYF. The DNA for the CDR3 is TGTGCCAGCAGTTTCCTTAGCGGCACAGATACGCAGTATTTT.

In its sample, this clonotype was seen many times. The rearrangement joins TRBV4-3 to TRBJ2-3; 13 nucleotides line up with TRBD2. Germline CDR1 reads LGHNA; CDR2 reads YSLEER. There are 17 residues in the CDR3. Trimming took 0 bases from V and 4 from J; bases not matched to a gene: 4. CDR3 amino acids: CASSQDRTSGGADTQYF. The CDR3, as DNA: TGCGCCAGCAGCCAAGATAGAACTAGCGGGGGGGCAGATACGCAGTATTTT.

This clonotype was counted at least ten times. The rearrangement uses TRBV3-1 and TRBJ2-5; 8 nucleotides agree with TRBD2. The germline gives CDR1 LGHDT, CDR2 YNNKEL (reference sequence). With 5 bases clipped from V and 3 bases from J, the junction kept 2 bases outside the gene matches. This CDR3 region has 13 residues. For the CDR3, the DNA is TGTGCCAGCAGCAGGCGGGGGGAAGAGACCCAGTACTTC. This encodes CASSRRGEETQYF.

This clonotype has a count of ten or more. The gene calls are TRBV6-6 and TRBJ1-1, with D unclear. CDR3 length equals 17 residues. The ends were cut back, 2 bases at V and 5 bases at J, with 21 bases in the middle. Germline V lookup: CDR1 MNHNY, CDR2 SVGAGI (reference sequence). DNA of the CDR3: TGTGCCAGCAGTTACCCTACTTTGGGCGCGCGGGGAACTGAAGCTTTCTTT. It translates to CASSYPTLGARGTEAFF.

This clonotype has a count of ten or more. The CDR3, as DNA: TGTGCCAGCGGGGTCTCTGGAAACACCATATATTTT. It translates to CASGVSGNTIYF. The chain recombines TRBV12-3 or TRBV12-4 with TRBJ1-3; D unclear. V shed 8 bases and J shed 0 bases, with 5 bases lying between them. This CDR3 contains 12 residues.

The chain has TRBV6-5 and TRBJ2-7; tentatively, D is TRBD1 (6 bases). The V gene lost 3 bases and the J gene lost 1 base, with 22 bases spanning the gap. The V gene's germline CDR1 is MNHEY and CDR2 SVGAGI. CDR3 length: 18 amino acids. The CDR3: CASSYPWDRDTGSYEQYF. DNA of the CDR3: TGTGCCAGCAGTTATCCATGGGACCGGGACACGGGGTCCTACGAGCAGTACTTC.

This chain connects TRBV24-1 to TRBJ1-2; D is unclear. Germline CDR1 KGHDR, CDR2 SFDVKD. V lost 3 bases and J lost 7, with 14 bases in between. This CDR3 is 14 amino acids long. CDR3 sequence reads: CATSDSWRDPGYTF. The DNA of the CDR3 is TGTGCCACCAGTGATAGTTGGAGGGATCCTGGCTACACCTTC.

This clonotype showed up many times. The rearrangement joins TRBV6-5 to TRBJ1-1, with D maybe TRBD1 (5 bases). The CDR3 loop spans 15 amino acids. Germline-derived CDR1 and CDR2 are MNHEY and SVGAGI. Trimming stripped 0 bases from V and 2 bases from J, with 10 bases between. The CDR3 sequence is CASSYSGQGNTEAFF. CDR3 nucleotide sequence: TGTGCCAGCAGTTACTCGGGGCAGGGAAACACTGAAGCTTTCTTT.

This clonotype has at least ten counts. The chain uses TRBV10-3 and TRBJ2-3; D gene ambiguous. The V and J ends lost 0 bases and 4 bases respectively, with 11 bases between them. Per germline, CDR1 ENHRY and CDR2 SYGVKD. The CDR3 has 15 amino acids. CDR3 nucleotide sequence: TGTGCCATCAGTGAGTCGGGGAACCCGTCAGATACGCAGTATTTT. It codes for CAISESGNPSDTQYF.

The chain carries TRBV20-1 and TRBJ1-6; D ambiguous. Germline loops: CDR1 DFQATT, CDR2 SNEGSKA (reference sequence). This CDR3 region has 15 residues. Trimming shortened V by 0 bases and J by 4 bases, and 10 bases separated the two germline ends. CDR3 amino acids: CSARDPSFYNSPLHF. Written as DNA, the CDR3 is TGCAGTGCTAGAGATCCGTCCTTTTATAATTCACCCCTCCACTTT.

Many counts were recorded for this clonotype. The DNA for the CDR3 is TGTGCCAGCAGCCCCGGGTACAGGGGTGCATCGCCCTCTGGAAACACCATATATTTT. Encoded protein: CASSPGYRGASPSGNTIYF. This chain joins TRBV12-3 or TRBV12-4 and TRBJ1-3; 7 nucleotides align to TRBD1. This CDR3 comprises 19 residues. Germline trimming cut 6 bases from V and 0 bases from J; bases unmatched to any gene: 17.